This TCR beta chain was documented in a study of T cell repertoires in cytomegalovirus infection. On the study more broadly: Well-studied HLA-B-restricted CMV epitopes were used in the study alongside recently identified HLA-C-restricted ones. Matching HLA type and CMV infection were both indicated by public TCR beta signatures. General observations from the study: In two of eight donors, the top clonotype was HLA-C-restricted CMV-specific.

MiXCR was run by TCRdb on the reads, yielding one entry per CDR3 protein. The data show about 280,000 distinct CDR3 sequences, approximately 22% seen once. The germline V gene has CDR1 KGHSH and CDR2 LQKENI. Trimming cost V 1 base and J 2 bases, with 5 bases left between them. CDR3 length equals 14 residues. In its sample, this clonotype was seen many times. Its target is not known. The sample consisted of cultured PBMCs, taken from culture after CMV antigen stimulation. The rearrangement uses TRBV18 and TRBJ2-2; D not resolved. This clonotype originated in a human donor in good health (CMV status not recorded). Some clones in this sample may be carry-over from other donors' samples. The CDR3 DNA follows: TGTGCCAGCTCACCACTACAAAACACCGGGGAGCTGTTTTTT. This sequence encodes CASSPLQNTGELFF.